This T cell receptor beta chain emerged from a study of T-cell reconstitution after alpha-beta-depleted transplantation in children. The TCRbeta library was prepared with unique molecular identifiers. One entry per CDR3 protein results from TCRdb running MiXCR on the PCR reads. Of about 640,000 distinct CDR3 sequences listed, roughly 17% were seen once; the top ten hold about 1.1%. This clonotype was picked up a small number of times. Specimen: PBMCs from the stem cell graft donor, collected from the stem cell graft. The receptor's source is a human donor who donated a stem cell graft to a child with acute myeloid leukemia.

The DNA of the CDR3 is TGTGCCAGCAGGCAAGACAGGGGAAAGAAACTGTTTTTT. Its translation: CASRQDRGKKLFF. This chain links TRBV21-1 with TRBJ1-4; the table's D gene call, TRBD1, was not cross checked with the DNA. TRBV21-1 is a documented pseudogene. The CDR3 consists of 13 residues.